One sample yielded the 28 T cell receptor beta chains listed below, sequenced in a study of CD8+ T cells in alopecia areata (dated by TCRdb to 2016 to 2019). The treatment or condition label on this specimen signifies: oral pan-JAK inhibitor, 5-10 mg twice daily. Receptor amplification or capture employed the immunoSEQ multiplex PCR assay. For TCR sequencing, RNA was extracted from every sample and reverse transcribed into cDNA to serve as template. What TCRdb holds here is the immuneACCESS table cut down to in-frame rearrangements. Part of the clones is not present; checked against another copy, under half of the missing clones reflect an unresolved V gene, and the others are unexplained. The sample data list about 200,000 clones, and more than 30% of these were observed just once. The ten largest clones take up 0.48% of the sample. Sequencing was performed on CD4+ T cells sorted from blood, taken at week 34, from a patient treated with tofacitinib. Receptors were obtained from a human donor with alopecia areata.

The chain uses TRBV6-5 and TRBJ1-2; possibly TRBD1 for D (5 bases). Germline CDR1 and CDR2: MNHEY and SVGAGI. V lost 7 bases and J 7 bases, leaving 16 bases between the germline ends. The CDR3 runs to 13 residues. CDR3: CASTRVGRGGYTF. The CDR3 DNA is TGTGCCAGCACCAGGGTCGGAAGGGGTGGCTACACCTTC.

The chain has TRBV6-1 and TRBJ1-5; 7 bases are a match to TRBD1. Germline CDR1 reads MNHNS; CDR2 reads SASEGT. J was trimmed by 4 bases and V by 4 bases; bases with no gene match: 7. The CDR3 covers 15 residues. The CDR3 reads CASSVITGVNQPQHF. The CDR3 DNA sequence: TGTGCCAGCAGTGTTATAACAGGGGTTAATCAGCCCCAGCATTTT.

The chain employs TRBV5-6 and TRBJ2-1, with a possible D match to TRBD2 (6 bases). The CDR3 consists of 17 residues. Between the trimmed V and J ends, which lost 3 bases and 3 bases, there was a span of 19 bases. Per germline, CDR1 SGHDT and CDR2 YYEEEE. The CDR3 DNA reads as TGTGCCAGCAGCTCGCCGGGGCGGGGCTCTCTCTACAATGAGCAGTTCTTC. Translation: CASSSPGRGSLYNEQFF.

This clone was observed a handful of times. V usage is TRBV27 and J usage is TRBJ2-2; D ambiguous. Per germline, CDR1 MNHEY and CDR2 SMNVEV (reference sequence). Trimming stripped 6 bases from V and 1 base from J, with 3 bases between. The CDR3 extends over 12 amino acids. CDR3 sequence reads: CASRQNTGELFF. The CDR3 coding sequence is TGTGCCAGCAGGCAGAACACCGGGGAGCTGTTTTTT.

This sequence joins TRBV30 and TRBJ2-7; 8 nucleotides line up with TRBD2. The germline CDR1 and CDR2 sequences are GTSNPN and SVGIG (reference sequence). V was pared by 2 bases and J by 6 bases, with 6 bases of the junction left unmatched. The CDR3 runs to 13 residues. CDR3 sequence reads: CAWSRAGVGEQYF. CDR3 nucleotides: TGTGCCTGGAGTCGAGCGGGAGTGGGCGAGCAGTACTTC.

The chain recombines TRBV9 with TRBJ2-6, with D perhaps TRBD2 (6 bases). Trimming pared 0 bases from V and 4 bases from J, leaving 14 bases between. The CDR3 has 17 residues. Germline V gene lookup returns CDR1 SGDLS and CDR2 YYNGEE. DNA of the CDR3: TGTGCCAGCAGCGTAGTTTCCGGGAGCACGGGGGCCAACGTCCTGACTTTC. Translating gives CASSVVSGSTGANVLTF.

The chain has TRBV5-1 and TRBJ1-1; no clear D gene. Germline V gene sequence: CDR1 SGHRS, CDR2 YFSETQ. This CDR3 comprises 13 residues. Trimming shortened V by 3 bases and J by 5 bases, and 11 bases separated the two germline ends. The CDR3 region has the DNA TGCGCCAGCAGCTCGGTCCTCGCAACTGAAGCTTTCTTT. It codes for CASSSVLATEAFF.

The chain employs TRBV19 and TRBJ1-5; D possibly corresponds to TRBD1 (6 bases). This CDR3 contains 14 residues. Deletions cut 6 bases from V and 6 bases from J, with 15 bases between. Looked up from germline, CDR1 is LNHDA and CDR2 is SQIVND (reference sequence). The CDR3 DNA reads TGTGCCAGTAGAACCGGGACATCCGTTCAGCCCCAGCATTTT. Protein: CASRTGTSVQPQHF.

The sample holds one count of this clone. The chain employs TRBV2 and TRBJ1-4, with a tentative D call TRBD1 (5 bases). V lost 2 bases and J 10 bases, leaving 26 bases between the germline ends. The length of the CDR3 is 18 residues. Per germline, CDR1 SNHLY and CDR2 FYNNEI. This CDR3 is CASSEIGLSGTNLGKLFF. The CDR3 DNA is TGTGCCAGCAGTGAAATAGGACTGTCGGGGACGAATCTTGGAAAACTGTTTTTT.

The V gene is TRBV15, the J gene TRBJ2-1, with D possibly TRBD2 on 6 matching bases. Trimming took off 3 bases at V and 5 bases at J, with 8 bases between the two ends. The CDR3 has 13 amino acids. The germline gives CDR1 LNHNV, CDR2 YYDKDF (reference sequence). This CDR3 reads CATSRAGNNEQFF. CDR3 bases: TGTGCCACCAGCAGGGCGGGAAACAATGAGCAGTTCTTC.

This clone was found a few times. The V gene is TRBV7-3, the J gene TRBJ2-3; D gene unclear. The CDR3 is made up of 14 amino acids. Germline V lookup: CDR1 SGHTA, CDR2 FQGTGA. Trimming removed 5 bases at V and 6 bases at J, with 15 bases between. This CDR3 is CASSPMTRADTQYF. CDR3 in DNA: TGTGCCAGCAGCCCCATGACCCGGGCGGATACGCAGTATTTT. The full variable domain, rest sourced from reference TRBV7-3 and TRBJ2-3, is GAGVSQTPSNKVTEKGKYVELRCDPISGHTALYWYRQSLGQGPEFLIYFQGTGAADDSGLPNDRFFAVRPEGSVSTLKIQRTERGDSAVYLCASSPMTRADTQYFGPGTRLTVL.

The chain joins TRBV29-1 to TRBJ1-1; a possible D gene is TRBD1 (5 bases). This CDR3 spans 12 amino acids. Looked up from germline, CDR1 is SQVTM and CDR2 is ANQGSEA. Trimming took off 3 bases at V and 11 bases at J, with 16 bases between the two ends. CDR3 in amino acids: CSVEINRLEAFF. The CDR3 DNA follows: TGCAGCGTTGAGATCAACAGGTTGGAGGCTTTCTTT.

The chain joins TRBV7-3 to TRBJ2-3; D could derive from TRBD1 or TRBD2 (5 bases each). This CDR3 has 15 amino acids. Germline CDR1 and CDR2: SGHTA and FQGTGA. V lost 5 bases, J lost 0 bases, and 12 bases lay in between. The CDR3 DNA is TGTGCCAGCAGCCCGGGACGGAAAAGCACAGATACGCAGTATTTT. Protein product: CASSPGRKSTDTQYF. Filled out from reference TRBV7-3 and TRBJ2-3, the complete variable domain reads GAGVSQTPSNKVTEKGKYVELRCDPISGHTALYWYRQSLGQGPEFLIYFQGTGAADDSGLPNDRFFAVRPEGSVSTLKIQRTERGDSAVYLCASSPGRKSTDTQYFGPGTRLTVL.

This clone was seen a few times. The CDR3: CASSSGTGGYQPQHF. Here the CDR3 DNA reads TGCGCCAGCAGCTCAGGGACAGGGGGCTATCAGCCCCAGCATTTT. The chain recombines TRBV5-1 with TRBJ1-5; TRBD1 aligns across 12 bases. The CDR3 is 15 amino acids. In germline, CDR1 is SGHRS, CDR2 YFSETQ. With 3 bases clipped from V and 5 bases from J, the junction kept 3 bases outside the gene matches.

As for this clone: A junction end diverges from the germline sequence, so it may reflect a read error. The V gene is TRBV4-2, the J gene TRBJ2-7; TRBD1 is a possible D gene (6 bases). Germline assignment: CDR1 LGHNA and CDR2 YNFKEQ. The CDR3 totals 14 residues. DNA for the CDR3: TGTGCCAACAGCCAAGAGAGGACAGCCTACGAGCAGTACTTC. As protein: CANSQERTAYEQYF.

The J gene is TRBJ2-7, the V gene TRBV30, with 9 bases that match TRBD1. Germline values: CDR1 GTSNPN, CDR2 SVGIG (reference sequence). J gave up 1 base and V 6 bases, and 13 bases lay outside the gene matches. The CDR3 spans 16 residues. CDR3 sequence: CACLPGQGLGSYEQYF. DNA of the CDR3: TGTGCCTGTCTCCCGGGACAGGGTTTAGGGTCCTACGAGCAGTACTTC.

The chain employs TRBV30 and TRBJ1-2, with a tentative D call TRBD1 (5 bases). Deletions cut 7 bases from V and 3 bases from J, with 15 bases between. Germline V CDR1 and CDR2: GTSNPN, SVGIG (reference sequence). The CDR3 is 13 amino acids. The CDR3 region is CASWGRRDYGYTF. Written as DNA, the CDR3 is TGTGCCTCTTGGGGCAGGCGAGACTATGGCTACACCTTC. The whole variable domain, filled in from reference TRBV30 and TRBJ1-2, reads SQTIHQWPATLVQPVGSPLSLECTVEGTSNPNLYWYRQAAGRGLQLLFYSVGIGQISSEVPQNLSASRPQDRQFILSSKKLLLSDSGFYLCASWGRRDYGYTFGSGTRLTVV.

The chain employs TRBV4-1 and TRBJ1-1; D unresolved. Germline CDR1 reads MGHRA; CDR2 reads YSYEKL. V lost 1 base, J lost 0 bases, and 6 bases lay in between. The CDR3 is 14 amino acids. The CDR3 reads CASSQATVNTEAFF. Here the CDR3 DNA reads TGCGCCAGCAGCCAAGCTACGGTGAACACTGAAGCTTTCTTT.

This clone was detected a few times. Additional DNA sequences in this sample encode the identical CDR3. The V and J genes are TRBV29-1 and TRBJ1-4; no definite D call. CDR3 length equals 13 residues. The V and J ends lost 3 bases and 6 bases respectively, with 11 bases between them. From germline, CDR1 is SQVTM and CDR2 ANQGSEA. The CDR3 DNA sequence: TGCAGCGTTGAGGGCAGAGGCTATGAAAAACTGTTTTTT. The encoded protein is CSVEGRGYEKLFF.

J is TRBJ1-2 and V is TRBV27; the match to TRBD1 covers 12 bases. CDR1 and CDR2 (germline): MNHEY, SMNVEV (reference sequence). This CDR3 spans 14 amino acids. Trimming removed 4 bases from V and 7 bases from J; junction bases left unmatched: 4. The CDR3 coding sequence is TGTGCCAGCAGTTGGGGACAGGGGGCCGTTGGCTACACCTTC. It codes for CASSWGQGAVGYTF.

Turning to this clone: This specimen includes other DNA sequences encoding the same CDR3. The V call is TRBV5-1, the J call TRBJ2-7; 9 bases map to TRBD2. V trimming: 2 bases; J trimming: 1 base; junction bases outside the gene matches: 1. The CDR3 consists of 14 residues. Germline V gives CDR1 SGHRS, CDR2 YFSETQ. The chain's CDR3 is CASSFSGGSYEQYF. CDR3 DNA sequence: TGCGCCAGCAGCTTTAGCGGGGGATCCTACGAGCAGTACTTC.

Here the CDR3 reads CASSEDVSRYGYTF. The CDR3 DNA follows: TGTGCCAGCAGCGAGGACGTGAGCCGCTATGGCTACACCTTC. The rearrangement links TRBV7-2 to TRBJ1-2, with D hard to call. The CDR3 has 14 amino acids. In germline, CDR1 is SGHTA, CDR2 FQGNSA. With 5 bases removed from V and 4 bases from J, the gap between germline ends came to 14 bases.

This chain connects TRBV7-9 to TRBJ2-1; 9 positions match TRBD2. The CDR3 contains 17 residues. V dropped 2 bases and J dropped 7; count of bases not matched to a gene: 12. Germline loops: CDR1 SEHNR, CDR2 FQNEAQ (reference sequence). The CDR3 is CASSLRTSGPSGNEQFF. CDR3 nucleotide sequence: TGTGCCAGCAGCTTACGCACTAGCGGGCCGAGTGGTAATGAGCAGTTCTTC.

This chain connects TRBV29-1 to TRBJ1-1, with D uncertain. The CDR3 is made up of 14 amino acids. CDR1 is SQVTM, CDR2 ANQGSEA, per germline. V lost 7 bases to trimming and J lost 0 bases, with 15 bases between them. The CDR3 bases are TGCAGCGGTCGGGTGTCGGGCATGAACACTGAAGCTTTCTTT. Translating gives CSGRVSGMNTEAFF.

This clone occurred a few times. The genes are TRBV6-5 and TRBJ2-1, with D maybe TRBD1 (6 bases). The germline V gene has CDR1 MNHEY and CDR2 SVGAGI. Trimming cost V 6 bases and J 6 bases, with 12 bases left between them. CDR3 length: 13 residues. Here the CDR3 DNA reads TGTGCCAGCAGGAAAGGACAGTTCAATGAGCAGTTCTTC. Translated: CASRKGQFNEQFF.

The CDR3 sequence: CASSQVGVGTEAFF. In nucleotides, the CDR3 is TGCGCCAGCAGCCAAGTAGGAGTGGGGACTGAAGCTTTCTTT. The chain carries TRBV4-1 and TRBJ1-1, with D uncertain. The germline gives CDR1 MGHRA, CDR2 YSYEKL. The CDR3 runs 14 residues. V lost 1 base, J lost 5 bases, and 11 bases lay in between.

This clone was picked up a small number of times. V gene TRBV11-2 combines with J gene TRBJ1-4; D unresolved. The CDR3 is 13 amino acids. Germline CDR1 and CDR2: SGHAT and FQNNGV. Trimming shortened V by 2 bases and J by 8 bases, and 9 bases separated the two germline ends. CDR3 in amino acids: CASSLSLGEKLFF. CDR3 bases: TGTGCCAGCAGCTTAAGCTTGGGGGAAAAACTGTTTTTT.

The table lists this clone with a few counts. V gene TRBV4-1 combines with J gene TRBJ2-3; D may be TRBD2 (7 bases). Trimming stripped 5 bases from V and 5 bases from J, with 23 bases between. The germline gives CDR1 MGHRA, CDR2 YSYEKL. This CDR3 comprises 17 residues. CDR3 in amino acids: CASSEAAAAGAGDTQYF. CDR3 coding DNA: TGCGCCAGCAGCGAGGCAGCCGCGGCGGGGGCAGGAGATACGCAGTATTTT.